Below, 18 T cell receptor beta chains from the same sample are listed, as sequenced in a study of Graves' ophthalmopathy and Graves' hyperthyroidism (dated by TCRdb to the late 2010s). The instrument was an Illumina HiSeq 2000. TCR beta CDR3 regions were amplified from RNA transcripts for repertoire sequencing. The first round of RT-PCR was done with HTBI primers and the Qiagen OneStep RT-PCR kit, and was followed by a second round of multiplex PCR, then size selection and purification. TCRdb cleaned the public reads at Q25 with fastp, built clones with MiXCR and kept in-frame beta chains. CDR3 protein duplicates are merged, each entry listing the most common genes and DNA. This sample comprises almost 400,000 distinct CDR3 sequences, 15% to 20% of them detected only once. The top ten hold about 1.6% of the sample. The source material was peripheral blood. Receptors were obtained from a woman in her late teens or twenties with Graves' ophthalmopathy. Donor details come from another sample of the same person, matched by shared clones.

The V gene is TRBV7-2, the J gene TRBJ1-1; D gene unclear. V dropped 6 bases and J dropped 1 base, with 12 bases sitting between them. The CDR3 runs to 14 residues. Germline CDR1 and CDR2: SGHTA and FQGNSA. CDR3 loop: CASSGEISNTEAFF. CDR3 coding DNA: TGTGCCAGCAGTGGGGAGATCTCGAACACTGAAGCTTTCTTT.

This clonotype was counted many times. V gene TRBV28 combines with J gene TRBJ2-7, with D unclear. Germline CDR1 MDHEN, CDR2 SYDVKM. V was clipped by 7 bases and J by 0 bases, with 19 bases between them. This CDR3 is built from 16 residues. The CDR3 sequence is CASTAPGRKSSYEQYF. CDR3 sequence (DNA): TGTGCCAGCACCGCTCCCGGGCGGAAAAGCTCCTACGAGCAGTACTTC.

This clonotype showed up many times. This rearrangement joins TRBV5-1 to TRBJ2-4; a possible D gene is TRBD1 (6 bases). The CDR3 is 13 amino acids. Deletions cut 0 bases from V and 12 bases from J, with 13 bases between. CDR1 SGHRS and CDR2 YFSETQ come from the germline V gene. The CDR3 DNA is TGCGCCAGCAGCTTGGGACAGGACTCTAGTCAGTACTTC. This sequence encodes CASSLGQDSSQYF. The whole variable domain, filled in from reference TRBV5-1 and TRBJ2-4, reads KAGVTQTPRYLIKTRGQQVTLSCSPISGHRSVSWYQQTPGQGLQFLFEYFSETQRNKGNFPGRFSGRQFSNSRSEMNVSTLELGDSALYLCASSLGQDSSQYFGAGTRLSVL.

The chain is built from TRBV2 and TRBJ1-1; TRBD1 is a possible D gene (5 bases). The CDR3 contains 14 residues. V was cut by 3 bases and J by 7 bases, with 15 bases left in between. Germline loops: CDR1 SNHLY, CDR2 FYNNEI. The CDR3 loop is CASSEQGGVGEAFF. The CDR3 region has the DNA TGTGCCAGCAGTGAGCAGGGTGGGGTCGGTGAAGCTTTCTTT. The full variable domain, rest sourced from reference TRBV2 and TRBJ1-1, is EPEVTQTPSHQVTQMGQEVILRCVPISNHLYFYWYRQILGQKVEFLVSFYNNEISEKSEIFDDQFSVERPDGSNFTLKIRSTKLEDSAMYFCASSEQGGVGEAFFGQGTRLTVV.

This clonotype has a count of ten or more. The chain uses TRBV4-1 and TRBJ1-2; D gene unclear. CDR3 size: 15 residues. Trimming removed 0 bases from V and 6 bases from J, with 14 bases in between. The germline V gene has CDR1 MGHRA and CDR2 YSYEKL. CDR3 DNA sequence: TGCGCCAGCAGCCAAGAGGTGGGGTTGAAAAATGGCTACACCTTC. The encoded protein is CASSQEVGLKNGYTF.

Ten or more counts support this clonotype. The gene calls are TRBV6-5 and TRBJ2-2; D uncertain. V gave up 2 bases and J gave up 3 bases, with 7 bases separating them. The CDR3 has 14 residues. The germline gives CDR1 MNHEY, CDR2 SVGAGI. As DNA, the CDR3 is TGTGCCAGCAGTTACCGAGAGTACACCGGGGAGCTGTTTTTT. Protein: CASSYREYTGELFF.

This clonotype has a handful of counts. This chain uses TRBV6-1 with TRBJ1-1; D perhaps matches TRBD1 (5 bases). CDR1 is MNHNS and CDR2 is SASEGT in the germline V gene. The CDR3 sequence is 12 residues long. Deletions cut 9 bases from V and 4 bases from J, with 12 bases between. This CDR3 is CASRRQSTEAFF. The CDR3 DNA reads TGTGCCAGTAGGAGACAGAGCACTGAAGCTTTCTTT.

The CDR3 is CASKLFLEQYF. The CDR3 DNA reads as TGTGCCAGCAAATTATTTCTCGAGCAGTACTTC. V and J are TRBV25-1 and TRBJ2-7; D not certain. The CDR3 is 11 amino acids. CDR1 and CDR2 from the germline V gene are MGHDK and SYGVNS. V was cut by 7 bases and J by 6 bases, with 10 bases left in between.

This clonotype was seen at least ten times. The V call is TRBV6-1, the J call TRBJ1-5, with D possibly matching TRBD1 (5 bases). The CDR3 contains 15 residues. The germline CDR1 and CDR2 sequences are MNHNS and SASEGT. V was trimmed by 4 bases and J by 0 bases, leaving 10 bases between them. CDR3 in amino acids: CASSAPTASNQPQHF. The CDR3 coding sequence is TGTGCCAGCAGTGCACCGACAGCTAGCAATCAGCCCCAGCATTTT.

This clonotype has ten or more counts. The chain couples TRBV20-1 to TRBJ2-5, with TRBD2 matching 9 bases. Per germline, CDR1 DFQATT and CDR2 SNEGSKA (reference sequence). The CDR3 extends over 15 amino acids. V lost 5 bases and J lost 1; bases outside the gene matches: 8. CDR3: CSASRGTSFQETQYF. Here the CDR3 DNA reads TGCAGTGCTTCCCGGGGGACTAGCTTCCAAGAGACCCAGTACTTC.

This clonotype was found many times. V is TRBV24-1 and J is TRBJ2-5, with D perhaps TRBD1 (5 bases). The CDR3 extends over 15 amino acids. Per germline, CDR1 KGHDR and CDR2 SFDVKD. The V gene lost 0 bases and the J gene lost 5 bases, with 12 bases spanning the gap. This CDR3 is CATSDLGAMGETQYF. CDR3 coding DNA: TGTGCCACCAGTGATTTGGGGGCCATGGGGGAGACCCAGTACTTC.

The chain carries TRBV28 and TRBJ2-2; weak D call: TRBD2 (6 bases). V was shortened by 8 bases and J by 1 base, with 23 bases between the two germline ends. Germline V CDR1 and CDR2: MDHEN, SYDVKM. CDR3 length equals 18 residues. The CDR3 loop reads CASSPLPHGGGNTGELFF. The CDR3 bases are TGTGCCAGCTCACCACTCCCGCACGGGGGAGGGAACACCGGGGAGCTGTTTTTT.

This clonotype appeared many times. This chain links TRBV10-3 with TRBJ2-7, with 8 bases fitting TRBD1. V was clipped by 3 bases and J by 6 bases; unmatched bases: 13. CDR3 length: 16 amino acids. CDR1 and CDR2 (germline): ENHRY, SYGVKD. DNA of the CDR3: TGTGCCATCAGTGACACAACCGGGACAGGTTCCCGCGAGCAGTACTTC. Translation: CAISDTTGTGSREQYF.

This clonotype came up many times. This sequence joins TRBV19 and TRBJ1-1; D unresolved. The CDR3 sequence is 13 residues long. Trimming stripped 0 bases from V and 1 base from J, with 3 bases between. Per germline, CDR1 LNHDA and CDR2 SQIVND (reference sequence). The CDR3 DNA is TGTGCCAGTAGTATAGACGCGAACACTGAAGCTTTCTTT. Residues: CASSIDANTEAFF.

V usage is TRBV20-1 and J usage is TRBJ2-7; 7 bases are shared with TRBD1. The CDR3 is 16 amino acids. The germline gives CDR1 DFQATT, CDR2 SNEGSKA (reference sequence). V trimming: 0 bases; J trimming: 2 bases; junction bases outside the gene matches: 10. Here the CDR3 reads CSARDIRGQKPYEQYF. The CDR3 DNA sequence: TGCAGTGCTAGAGATATAAGGGGACAGAAACCCTACGAGCAGTACTTC.

This clonotype was counted many times. The CDR3 sequence is CASSEGDQGRKTQYF. In DNA, the CDR3 is TGTGCCAGCAGCGAGGGGGACCAGGGGAGGAAGACCCAGTACTTC. The rearrangement links TRBV7-2 to TRBJ2-5; TRBD1 or TRBD2 may be the D gene (6 bases each). Germline CDR1 is SGHTA and CDR2 is FQGNSA. Deletions cut 5 bases from V and 6 bases from J, with 19 bases between. The CDR3 is made up of 15 amino acids.

This clonotype was recorded at least ten times. The V gene is TRBV28, the J gene TRBJ2-7; possibly TRBD1 for D (6 bases). The V and J ends lost 4 bases and 3 bases respectively, with 16 bases between them. CDR1 is MDHEN, CDR2 SYDVKM, per germline. The CDR3 totals 15 residues. CDR3 in amino acids: CASSSLDRFFYEQYF. Written as DNA, the CDR3 is TGTGCCAGCAGTTCCCTTGACAGGTTCTTCTACGAGCAGTACTTC.

The chain joins TRBV11-1 to TRBJ2-7; D is tentatively TRBD1 or TRBD2 (6 bases each). The CDR3 length is 18 residues. CDR1 is SGHAT, CDR2 FQDESV, per germline (reference sequence). The V and J ends lost 2 bases and 0 bases respectively, with 20 bases between them. Here the CDR3 reads CASSLRTAGHVYSYEQYF. The CDR3 nucleotides are TGTGCCAGCAGCTTACGCACCGCGGGACACGTTTACTCCTACGAGCAGTACTTC.